This is a list of T cell receptor beta chains from one sample in a study of T cells in Graves' hyperthyroidism and ophthalmopathy. TCRdb reprocessed the multiplex PCR reads via MiXCR and lists one record per CDR3 protein. Seen here are roughly 290,000 distinct CDR3 sequences, approximately 13% observed once, and the top ten hold roughly 7.9%. Sequencing used blood. The receptor set was obtained from a middle-aged woman with Graves' hyperthyroidism. Each CDR3 is given with its conserved first and last residue. The D gene is left open where the match is weak. The size field is filled for only some rows; it gives once, few, many or a size class.

j_call clone_size v_call d_call cdr3_nt cdr3_aa
TRBJ1-3 many TRBV30 . TGTGCCTGGAGTCGGTCAACAGGTCGTTACACCATATATTTT CAWSRSTGRYTIYF
TRBJ2-7 . TRBV28 TRBD2 TGTGCCAGCACCCTCTCCGGGACTAGCGTATACGAGCAGTACTTC CASTLSGTSVYEQYF
TRBJ2-2 . TRBV28 TRBD2 TGTGCCAGCAGTCCCAACACGGGTAGCGGGAGTTATCACGGGGAGCTGTTTTTT CASSPNTGSGSYHGELFF
TRBJ1-5 many TRBV9 . TGTGCCAGCAGCCGGGGTGAGGGCAATCAGCCCCAGCATTTT CASSRGEGNQPQHF
TRBJ1-3 once TRBV25-1 . TGTGCCAGCAGTGACGACCGCGGGGGGCCTGGAAACACCATATATTTT CASSDDRGGPGNTIYF
TRBJ2-3 many TRBV5-6 . TGTGCCAGCAGCTTGGATGGGCGGGGATACACAGATACGCAGTATTTT CASSLDGRGYTDTQYF
TRBJ1-2 many TRBV6-1 . TGTGCCAGCAGTGAAAACAGGGCAGCCTATGGCTACACCTTC CASSENRAAYGYTF
TRBJ2-3 . TRBV9 TRBD1 TGTGCCAGCAGCGGACGGACAGGGGGAGATACGCAGTATTTT CASSGRTGGDTQYF
TRBJ2-7 many TRBV28 . TGTGCCAGCACGTGGGCCGTAAGCTCCTACGAGCAGTACTTC CASTWAVSSYEQYF
TRBJ1-1 many TRBV28 TRBD1 TGTGCCAGCAGTTCCCCCCCGGGACAGGGTAAACGGATTCCTGAAGCTTTCTTT CASSSPPGQGKRIPEAFF
TRBJ2-3 . TRBV27 . TGTGCCAGCAGTTTCAAATACACAGATACGCAGTATTTT CASSFKYTDTQYF
TRBJ1-3 many TRBV28 . TGTGCCAGCAGTTCCGCCGGGGGCCTAAGCTCTGGAAACACCATATATTTT CASSSAGGLSSGNTIYF
TRBJ2-5 many TRBV2 TRBD2 TGTGCCAGCAACCAACTAGCGGGAGTTGAGACCCAGTACTTC CASNQLAGVETQYF
TRBJ1-2 . TRBV6-2/TRBV6-3 . TGTGCCAGCAGTTCCCCGGACCACCGCCTCGGCTACACCTTC CASSSPDHRLGYTF
TRBJ1-2 many TRBV15 . TGTGCCACCAGAGGGGGACGGAGCTATGGCTACACCTTC CATRGGRSYGYTF
TRBJ2-3 many TRBV7-9 . TGTGCCAGCAGCGAACTTGGCGGGACCACAGATACGCAGTATTTT CASSELGGTTDTQYF
TRBJ1-1 many TRBV27 TRBD1 TGTGCCAGCAGTTTAGAGGACAGGGGGCGCGTCTCTGAAGCTTTCTTT CASSLEDRGRVSEAFF
TRBJ2-7 many TRBV28 TRBD2 TGTGCCAGCAGTTTTCGTATAGCGGGAGCGGGTGAGCAGTACTTC CASSFRIAGAGEQYF
TRBJ2-2 few TRBV19 TRBD2 TGTGCCAGTAGTATACGCCCCGAACTAGCGGGAGTCTCTAGGTTGTACGGGGAGCTGTTTTTT CASSIRPELAGVSRLYGELFF
TRBJ1-5 many TRBV9 . TGTGCCAGCAGCGTAGCTCTAGGGTCTAATCAGCCCCAGCATTTT CASSVALGSNQPQHF
TRBJ2-7 . TRBV6-1 . TGTGCCAGCAGTGAAAGGGCAGGGAGCTCCTACGAGCAGTACTTC CASSERAGSSYEQYF
TRBJ1-4 many TRBV5-1 TRBD1 TGCGCCAGCAGCCCGGGTCCCGGGACAGGGACCGCAACTAATGAAAAACTGTTTTTT CASSPGPGTGTATNEKLFF
TRBJ2-7 many TRBV27 TRBD2 TGTGCCAGCACAAGAAACCGTGTCGCGGGAGTGGGAGAGCAGTACTTC CASTRNRVAGVGEQYF
TRBJ2-7 few TRBV5-4 TRBD1 TGTGCCAGCGGAAAAGGACAGGGGGGAGCCTACGAGCAGTACTTC CASGKGQGGAYEQYF
TRBJ2-1 many TRBV10-3 TRBD2 TGTGCCATCAGGAGTACTAGCGGGAGGGCCAATGAGCAGTTCTTC CAIRSTSGRANEQFF
TRBJ2-6 . TRBV28 . TGTGCCAGCAAGGGCCGTATCTCTGGGGCCAACGTCCTGACTTTC CASKGRISGANVLTF